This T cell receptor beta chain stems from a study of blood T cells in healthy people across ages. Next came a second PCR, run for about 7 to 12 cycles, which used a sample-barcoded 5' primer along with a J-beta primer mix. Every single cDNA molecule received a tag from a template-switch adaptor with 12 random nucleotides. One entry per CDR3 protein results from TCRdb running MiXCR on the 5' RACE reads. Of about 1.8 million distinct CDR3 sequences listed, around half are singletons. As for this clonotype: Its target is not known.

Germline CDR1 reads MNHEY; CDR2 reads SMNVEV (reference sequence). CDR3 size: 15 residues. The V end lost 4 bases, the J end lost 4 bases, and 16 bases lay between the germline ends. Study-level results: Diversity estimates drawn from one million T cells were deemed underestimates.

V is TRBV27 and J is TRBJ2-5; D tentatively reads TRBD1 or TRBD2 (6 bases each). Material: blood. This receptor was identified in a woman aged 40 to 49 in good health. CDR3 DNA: TGTGCCAGCAGTTGGGTAGGGGGGTCGTTAGAGACCCAGTACTTC. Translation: CASSWVGGSLETQYF.